This T cell receptor beta chain was recovered during a study of T cell repertoires in cytomegalovirus infection. CDR1 and CDR2 from the germline V gene are MNHEY and SMNVEV (reference sequence). The CDR3 is 14 residues long. The trim removed 7 bases at V and 5 bases at J, leaving 6 bases unmatched. TCRdb reprocessed the reads via MiXCR and lists one record per CDR3 protein. This repertoire shows 700,000 to 850,000 distinct CDR3 sequences, 32% found once; its top ten account for 9.5% to 15%. As for this clonotype: Its cognate antigen is unknown.

Study conclusions and caveats: The response measured ex vivo was dominated by TCR beta clonotypes (HLA-C-restricted and CMV-specific).

The chain joins TRBV27 to TRBJ2-7, with TRBD1 matching 12 bases. This sequence was found in a human donor in good health (CMV status not recorded). Some clones in this sample may be carry-over from other donors' samples. The sample consisted of cultured CD8+ T cells from PBMCs, taken from culture after CMV antigen stimulation. This CDR3 is CASKPGTGGNEQYF. In nucleotides, the CDR3 is TGTGCCAGCAAGCCGGGGACAGGGGGCAACGAGCAGTACTTC.